The clone carrying this T cell receptor beta chain is medium-sized by share. Its antigen is currently unknown. This sample stems from a study of type 1 regulatory T cells. On the study more broadly: T-allo10 is an in vitro-generated, Tr1-enriched CD4 T cell product specific for alloantigen. Findings and limits, study-wide: Tr1 cells had a more restricted TCR repertoire than non-Tr1 cells.

The CDR3 loop spans 12 amino acids. V was pared by 5 bases and J by 2 bases, with 4 bases between. Germline V gene data show CDR1 as SQVTM and CDR2 as ANQGSEA. TCRdb passed the reads through MiXCR, listing each CDR3 protein once. The table includes fewer than 80,000 distinct CDR3 sequences, less than 25% detected once. The chain employs TRBV29-1 and TRBJ2-6, with D unclear. Source material: cultured type 1 regulatory T (Tr1) cells, either the whole culture or a sorted fraction (not recorded which). This TCR was sampled from a human donor in good health. CDR3 nucleotide sequence: TGCAGCGTTTCGGCTGGGGCCAACGTCCTGACTTTC. Its protein is CSVSAGANVLTF.